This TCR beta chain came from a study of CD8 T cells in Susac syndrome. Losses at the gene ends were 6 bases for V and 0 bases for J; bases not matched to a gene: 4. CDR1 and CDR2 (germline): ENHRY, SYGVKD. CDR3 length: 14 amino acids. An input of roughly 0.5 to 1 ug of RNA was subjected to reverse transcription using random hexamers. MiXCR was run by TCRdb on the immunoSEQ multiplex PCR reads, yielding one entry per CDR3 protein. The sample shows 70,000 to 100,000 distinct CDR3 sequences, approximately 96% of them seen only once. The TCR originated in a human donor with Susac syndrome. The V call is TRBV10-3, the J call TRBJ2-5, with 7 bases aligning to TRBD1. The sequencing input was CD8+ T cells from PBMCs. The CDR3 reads CAISGTVYQETQYF. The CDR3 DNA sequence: TGTGCCATCAGCGGGACAGTGTACCAAGAGACCCAGTACTTC.